This TCR beta chain was observed in a study of T cell clusters in autoimmune cytopenias. Germline V gene lookup returns CDR1 SGHDN and CDR2 FVKESK. The CDR3 spans 15 residues. TRB rearrangements were amplified by touch-down multiplex PCR with mixed TRB-A/B primers. TCRdb reprocessed the multiplex PCR reads, with one entry per CDR3 protein and no DNA. The sample holds thousands of distinct CDR3 sequences. TRB was amplified from about 260 ng of peripheral blood genomic DNA per sample. Whole-study results and caveats: A dominant lymphoma-associated repertoire apparently masked the cluster-lack signature in secondary cytopenia versus chronic lymphocytic leukemia. Clustering suggested that physiological T cell clusters were missing in primary autoimmune cytopenia patients. Functional roles of the in silico T cell clusters still await experimental validation. Exclusive TRB clusters were around 3-fold more numerous in healthy donors than in active autoimmune hepatitis.

Comment on this clonotype: Its target is unknown.

This sequence joins TRBV14 and TRBJ1-6; checking the TCRdb D call of TRBD1 is not possible without DNA. This receptor was taken from a human donor with an autoimmune cytopenia or autoimmune hepatitis (not recorded which). Specimen: peripheral blood. The CDR3 spells CASSQGRTGNSPLHF. The full variable domain, completed using reference TRBV14 and TRBJ1-6, is EAGVTQFPSHSVIEKGQTVTLRCDPISGHDNLYWYRRVMGKEIKFLLHFVKESKQDESGMPNNRFLAERTGGTYSTLKVQPAELEDSGVYFCASSQGRTGNSPLHFGNGTRLTVT.